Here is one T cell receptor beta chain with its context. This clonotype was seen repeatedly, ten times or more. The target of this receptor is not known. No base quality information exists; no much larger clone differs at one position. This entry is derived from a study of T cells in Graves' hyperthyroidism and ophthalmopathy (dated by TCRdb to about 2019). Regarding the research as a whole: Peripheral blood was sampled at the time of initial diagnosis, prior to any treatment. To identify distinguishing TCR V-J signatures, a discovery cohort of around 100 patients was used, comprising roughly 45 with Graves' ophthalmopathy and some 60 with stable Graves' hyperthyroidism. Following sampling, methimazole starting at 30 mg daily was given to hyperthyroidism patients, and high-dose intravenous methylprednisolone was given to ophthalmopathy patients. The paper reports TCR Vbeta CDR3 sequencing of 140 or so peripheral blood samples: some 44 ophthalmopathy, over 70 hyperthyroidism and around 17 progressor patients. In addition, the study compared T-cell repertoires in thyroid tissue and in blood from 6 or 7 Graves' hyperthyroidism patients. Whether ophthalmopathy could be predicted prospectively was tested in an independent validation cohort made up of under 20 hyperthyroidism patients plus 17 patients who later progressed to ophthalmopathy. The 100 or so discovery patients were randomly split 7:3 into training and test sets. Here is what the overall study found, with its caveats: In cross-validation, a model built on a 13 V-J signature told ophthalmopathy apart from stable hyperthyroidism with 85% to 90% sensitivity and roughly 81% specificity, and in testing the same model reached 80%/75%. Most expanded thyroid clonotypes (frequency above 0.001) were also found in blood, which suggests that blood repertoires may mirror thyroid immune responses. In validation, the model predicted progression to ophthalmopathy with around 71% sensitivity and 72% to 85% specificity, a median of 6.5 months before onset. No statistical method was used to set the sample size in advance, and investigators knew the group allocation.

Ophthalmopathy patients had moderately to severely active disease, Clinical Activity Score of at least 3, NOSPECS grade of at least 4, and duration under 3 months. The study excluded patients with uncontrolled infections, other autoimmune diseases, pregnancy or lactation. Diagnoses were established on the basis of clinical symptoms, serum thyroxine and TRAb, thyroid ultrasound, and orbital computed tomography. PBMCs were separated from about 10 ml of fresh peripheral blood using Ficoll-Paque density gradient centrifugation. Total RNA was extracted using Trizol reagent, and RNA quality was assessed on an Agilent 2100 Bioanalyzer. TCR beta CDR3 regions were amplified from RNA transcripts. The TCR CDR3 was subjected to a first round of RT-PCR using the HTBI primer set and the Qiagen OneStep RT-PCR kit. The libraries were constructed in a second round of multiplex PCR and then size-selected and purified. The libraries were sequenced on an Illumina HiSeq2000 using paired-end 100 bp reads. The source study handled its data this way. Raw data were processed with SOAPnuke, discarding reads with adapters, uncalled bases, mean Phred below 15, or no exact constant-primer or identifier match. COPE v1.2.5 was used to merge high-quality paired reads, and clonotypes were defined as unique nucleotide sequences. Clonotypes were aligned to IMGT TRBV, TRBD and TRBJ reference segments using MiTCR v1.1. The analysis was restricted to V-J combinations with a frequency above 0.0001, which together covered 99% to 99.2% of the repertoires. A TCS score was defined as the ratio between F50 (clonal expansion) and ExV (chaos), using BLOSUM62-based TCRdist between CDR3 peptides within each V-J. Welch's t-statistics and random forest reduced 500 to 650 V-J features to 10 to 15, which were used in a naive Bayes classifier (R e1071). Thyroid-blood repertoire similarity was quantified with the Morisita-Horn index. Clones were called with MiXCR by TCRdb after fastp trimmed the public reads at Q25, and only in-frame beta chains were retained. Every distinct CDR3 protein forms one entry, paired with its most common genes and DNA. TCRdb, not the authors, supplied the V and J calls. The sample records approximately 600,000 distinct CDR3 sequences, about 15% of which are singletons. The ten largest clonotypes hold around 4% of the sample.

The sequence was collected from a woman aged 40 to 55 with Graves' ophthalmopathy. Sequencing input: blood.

In nucleotide form, the sequence is TGTGCCAGTAGTCCCGTGGGGGGACTTCCCTACGAGCAGTACTTC. Translated, it reads CASSPVGGLPYEQYF. The V and J genes are TRBV19 and TRBJ2-7, with TRBD2 tentatively as D gene (6 bases match). The germline V gene (reference sequence) yields LNHDA for CDR1 and SQIVND for CDR2. Taken from cysteine to phenylalanine, the CDR3 has 15 residues. This entry keeps only the CDR3 DNA: 45 bases, framed from base 1. Cut back by 5 bases and 2 bases, the V and J ends lie 16 bases apart.